This TCR beta chain was recovered during a study of blood T cell repertoires in COVID-19. CDR3 length: 11 amino acids. Trimming took off 9 bases at V and 4 bases at J, with 9 bases between the two ends. The germline V gene has CDR1 LNHDA and CDR2 SQIVND (reference sequence). Authors' methods: Using reference gene primer amplification, nucleated cell counts were estimated. The data were produced by immunoSEQ multiplex PCR, yet TCRdb's version contains in-frame clones alone and is incomplete. For V, J and clone size, that table is used; D and trimming come from the DNA. This sample yields some 200,000 clones, of which approximately 85% are seen a single time; approximately 2.4% belongs to the top ten.

Sequenced: peripheral blood. The genes are TRBV19 and TRBJ1-2; the D is unclear. The clonotype originates from a woman in her 70s with COVID-19, enrolled during active disease. The CDR3 here is CASRQTYGYTF. CDR3 DNA: TGTGCCAGCCGACAAACCTATGGCTACACCTTC.